Following are 29 T cell receptor beta chains from one sample sequenced in a study of T-cell reconstitution after alpha-beta-depleted transplantation in children. The authors prepared the TCRbeta library with unique molecular identifiers. TCRdb re-called the PCR reads with MiXCR, one entry per CDR3 protein. The sample holds about 360,000 distinct CDR3 sequences, about an eighth seen once. The material was PBMCs, obtained from the stem cell graft. These receptors originate from a human donor who donated a stem cell graft to a child with Fanconi anemia.

J is TRBJ2-7 and V is TRBV7-9; D not certain. CDR1 is SEHNR, CDR2 FQNEAQ, per germline (reference sequence). The CDR3 is made up of 13 amino acids. V lost 1 base and J lost 5, with 9 bases in between. The CDR3: CASSLGGEDEQYF. In nucleotides, the CDR3 is TGTGCCAGCAGCTTAGGTGGGGAAGACGAGCAGTACTTC.

This clonotype was found a few times. V usage is TRBV5-4 and J usage is TRBJ2-3, with unresolved D. Trimming shortened V by 0 bases and J by 5 bases, and 7 bases separated the two germline ends. The CDR3 extends over 13 amino acids. Germline V lookup: CDR1 SGHNT, CDR2 YYREEE (reference sequence). The CDR3 loop reads CASSLDSGDTQYF. Here the CDR3 DNA reads TGTGCCAGCAGCTTGGACAGTGGAGATACGCAGTATTTT.

This clonotype has at least ten counts. The V gene is TRBV29-1, the J gene TRBJ2-1, with D possibly matching TRBD1 (5 bases). The CDR3 is 16 amino acids. V was cut by 0 bases and J by 0 bases, with 12 bases left in between. Germline V CDR1 and CDR2: SQVTM, ANQGSEA. CDR3 amino acids: CSVEDQGRSSYNEQFF. In DNA, the CDR3 is TGCAGCGTTGAAGATCAGGGCCGGAGCTCCTACAATGAGCAGTTCTTC.

CDR3 bases: TGTGCCAGCATACGTCGGGGCGCTGGGGCCAACGTCCTGACTTTC. Encoded protein: CASIRRGAGANVLTF. The V call is TRBV28, the J call TRBJ2-6; either TRBD1 or TRBD2 may fit D (5 bases each). The V gene's germline CDR1 is MDHEN and CDR2 SYDVKM. This CDR3 is 15 amino acids long. Trimming shortened V by 7 bases and J by 2 bases, and 12 bases separated the two germline ends.

This clonotype appeared a few times. The chain has TRBV5-1 and TRBJ1-5; tentatively, D is TRBD1 (6 bases). V lost 4 bases, J lost 2 bases, and 13 bases lay in between. The CDR3 contains 15 residues. Germline V CDR1 and CDR2: SGHRS, YFSETQ. CDR3 DNA: TGCGCCAGCAGCGAACAGGGCGTGGGCAATCAGCCCCAGCATTTT. Protein product: CASSEQGVGNQPQHF.

The chain has TRBV4-1 and TRBJ2-3; possible D gene TRBD2, 5 bases. Germline V lookup: CDR1 MGHRA, CDR2 YSYEKL. This CDR3 has 13 residues. Trimming took 0 bases from V and 10 from J, leaving 11 bases between them. The CDR3 reads CASSQDKGGPQYF. Here the CDR3 DNA reads TGCGCCAGCAGCCAAGATAAAGGCGGGCCGCAGTATTTT.

CDR3 loop: CASSLTQRGTDTQYF. The CDR3 bases are TGTGCCAGCAGCTTGACCCAAAGAGGCACAGATACGCAGTATTTT. The chain has TRBV7-9 and TRBJ2-3; no definite D call. Germline V lookup: CDR1 SEHNR, CDR2 FQNEAQ (reference sequence). This CDR3 spans 15 amino acids. The V gene lost 3 bases and the J gene lost 1 base, with 11 bases spanning the gap.

Note on this clonotype: A read error is possible here, since a much larger clone lies one base away. This likely comes from a read error, as the CDR3 has no conserved phenylalanine or tryptophan at its end. CDR3 loop: CASSYSTGNYNEQFY. CDR3 DNA sequence: TGTGCCAGCAGTTACTCGACAGGGAATTACAATGAGCAGTTCTAC. The chain combines TRBV6-2 or TRBV6-3 with TRBJ2-1, with TRBD1 matching 7 bases. CDR3 length: 15 amino acids. Germline CDR1 reads MNHEY; CDR2 reads SVGEGT. The J segment lost 4 bases and the V segment lost 0 bases, leaving 3 bases of the junction unmatched.

This clonotype turned up a few times. This chain connects TRBV12-3 or TRBV12-4 to TRBJ2-1; D is undetermined. The ends were cut back, 3 bases at V and 7 bases at J, with 13 bases in the middle. The CDR3 covers 14 residues. CDR3 nucleotide sequence: TGTGCCAGCAGTTTCCTTCGGCAGATAAATGAGCAGTTCTTC. Encoded protein: CASSFLRQINEQFF.

The chain has TRBV11-1 and TRBJ2-5, with 7 bases fitting TRBD1. The germline V gene encodes CDR1 SGHAT and CDR2 FQDESV (reference sequence). This CDR3 has 15 amino acids. After removal of 4 bases from V and 1 base from J, the junction contained 6 bases not matched to a gene. This CDR3 is CASSSGTVSQETQYF. CDR3 sequence (DNA): TGTGCCAGCAGCTCCGGGACAGTCTCCCAAGAGACCCAGTACTTC.

This chain links TRBV28 with TRBJ2-2; 16 bases are a match to TRBD2. CDR1 is MDHEN, CDR2 SYDVKM, per germline. V lost 5 bases and J lost 4; bases outside the gene matches: 7. CDR3 size: 18 residues. CDR3: CASSLGLAGGQSTGELFF. The CDR3, as DNA: TGTGCCAGCAGTCTGGGACTAGCGGGGGGGCAGAGCACCGGGGAGCTGTTTTTT.

The rearrangement joins TRBV28 to TRBJ1-2, with D possibly matching TRBD1 (6 bases). The germline V gene has CDR1 MDHEN and CDR2 SYDVKM. Trimming pared 6 bases from V and 7 bases from J, leaving 12 bases between. The CDR3 runs 12 residues. As DNA, the CDR3 is TGTGCCAGCAGAACAGGGTCTCTTGGCTACACCTTC. The encoded protein is CASRTGSLGYTF.

Only a few counts were recorded for this clonotype. V usage is TRBV5-1 and J usage is TRBJ2-7; 7 positions match TRBD1. The length of the CDR3 is 11 residues. V was clipped by 8 bases and J by 6 bases; unmatched bases: 5. Germline CDR1 SGHRS, CDR2 YFSETQ. This CDR3 reads CARKYRGEQYF. Written as DNA, the CDR3 is TGCGCCAGAAAATACAGGGGCGAGCAGTACTTC.

This clonotype was counted ten times or more. The chain employs TRBV7-8 and TRBJ2-7; 8 nucleotides agree with TRBD1. J was trimmed by 1 base and V by 5 bases; bases with no gene match: 16. This CDR3 contains 18 residues. CDR1 is SGHVS, CDR2 FQNEAQ, per germline. This chain's CDR3 is CASSIYRPGQGRSYEQYF. In DNA, the CDR3 is TGTGCCAGCAGCATCTACCGCCCTGGACAGGGCCGTTCCTACGAGCAGTACTTC.

This clonotype was recorded a few times. The rearrangement uses TRBV29-1 and TRBJ1-5; no definite D call. Germline assignment: CDR1 SQVTM and CDR2 ANQGSEA. The CDR3 runs to 13 residues. V lost 4 bases to trimming and J lost 4 bases, with 11 bases between them. CDR3 DNA: TGCAGCGTTGTAACCGACCTTAATCAGCCCCAGCATTTT. This encodes CSVVTDLNQPQHF.

The V gene is TRBV7-2, the J gene TRBJ2-3; D gene uncertain. The CDR3 sequence is 15 residues long. Germline assignment: CDR1 SGHTA and CDR2 FQGNSA. V lost 5 bases, J lost 2 bases, and 14 bases lay in between. For the CDR3, the DNA is TGTGCCAGCAGCCTCGCCGTACTTGACACAGATACGCAGTATTTT. Translated: CASSLAVLDTDTQYF.

There are many counts of this clonotype. The chain uses TRBV5-1 and TRBJ1-1; D is uncertain. The V and J ends lost 4 bases and 1 base respectively, with 8 bases between them. CDR3 length equals 13 residues. From germline, CDR1 is SGHRS and CDR2 YFSETQ. CDR3 amino acids: CASSPAENTEAFF. The CDR3 DNA reads as TGCGCCAGCAGCCCTGCGGAGAACACTGAAGCTTTCTTT.

The chain joins TRBV5-1 to TRBJ1-1; tentative D call: TRBD1 (6 bases). Germline CDR1 reads SGHRS; CDR2 reads YFSETQ. The CDR3 extends over 12 amino acids. V lost 0 bases, J lost 8 bases, and 8 bases lay in between. The CDR3 nucleotides are TGCGCCAGCAGCTTGGACAGGGAAGAAGCTTTCTTT. This encodes CASSLDREEAFF.

This clonotype was observed at least ten times. The rearrangement uses TRBV5-1 and TRBJ1-1, with 9 nucleotides matching TRBD1. Germline lookup yields CDR1 SGHRS and CDR2 YFSETQ. This CDR3 spans 15 amino acids. The V segment lost 4 bases and the J segment 4 bases; nucleotides outside the gene matches: 8. The CDR3 sequence: CASSGRTGDVTEAFF. CDR3 sequence (DNA): TGCGCCAGCAGCGGAAGGACAGGGGATGTCACTGAAGCTTTCTTT.

This clonotype showed up just a few times. The chain couples TRBV5-1 to TRBJ1-1; TRBD1 agrees at 7 bases. CDR3 length equals 13 residues. The V and J ends lost 4 bases and 6 bases, in that order; junction bases with no gene match: 6. Germline-derived CDR1 and CDR2 are SGHRS and YFSETQ. The CDR3 bases are TGCGCCAGCAGCGTACAGGGGATCGCTGAAGCTTTCTTT. It specifies CASSVQGIAEAFF.

There are a few counts of this clonotype. This chain joins TRBV7-6 and TRBJ2-3; D may match TRBD1 or TRBD2 (6 bases each). The CDR3 loop spans 16 amino acids. Trimming pared 0 bases from V and 6 bases from J, leaving 16 bases between. The germline CDR1 and CDR2 sequences are SGHVS and FNYEAQ. The CDR3 DNA reads as TGTGCCAGCAGCTTAGCGGAAGGGGGGCAGTCCGATACGCAGTATTTT. Residues: CASSLAEGGQSDTQYF.

This clonotype was observed a few times. The genes are TRBV5-1 and TRBJ1-1, with D possibly TRBD1 on 5 matching bases. Trimming shortened V by 2 bases and J by 3 bases, and 14 bases separated the two germline ends. Germline CDR1 and CDR2: SGHRS and YFSETQ. The CDR3 totals 15 residues. CDR3 nucleotide sequence: TGCGCCAGCAGCTTCCAGGGATTGGGGGACACTGAAGCTTTCTTT. It yields the protein CASSFQGLGDTEAFF.

This clonotype was seen a few times. The DNA of the CDR3 is TGTGCCAGCACCCCCCTTCGGGGTCCCAAAAACATTCAGTACTTC. This sequence encodes CASTPLRGPKNIQYF. J is TRBJ2-4 and V is TRBV7-2, with D maybe TRBD2 (5 bases). Trimming removed 7 bases at V and 2 bases at J, with 15 bases between. Germline lookup yields CDR1 SGHTA and CDR2 FQGNSA. The CDR3 is made up of 15 amino acids.

This clonotype was recorded a few times. V and J are TRBV9 and TRBJ1-2, with a possible D match to TRBD1 (5 bases). Germline CDR1 reads SGDLS; CDR2 reads YYNGEE. Trimming cost V 3 bases and J 4 bases, with 16 bases left between them. This CDR3 is 15 amino acids long. The CDR3 region has the DNA TGTGCCAGCAGCGCGGGACGCGCTCCCGTCTATGGCTACACCTTC. Its translation: CASSAGRAPVYGYTF. Supplemented by reference TRBV9 and TRBJ1-2, the full variable domain reads DSGVTQTPKHLITATGQRVTLRCSPRSGDLSVYWYQQSLDQGLQFLIQYYNGEERAKGNILERFSAQQFPDLHSELNLSSLELGDSALYFCASSAGRAPVYGYTFGSGTRLTVV.

The chain couples TRBV4-3 to TRBJ2-5; 8 bases align to TRBD1. Germline V gene data show CDR1 as LGHNA and CDR2 as YSLEER. The V segment lost 3 bases and the J segment 4 bases; nucleotides outside the gene matches: 4. This CDR3 comprises 14 residues. DNA of the CDR3: TGCGCCAGCAGCCATAGACAGGGGCGAGAGACCCAGTACTTC. This codes for CASSHRQGRETQYF.

The gene calls are TRBV5-6 and TRBJ1-1; D is undetermined. With 4 bases removed from V and 8 bases from J, the gap between germline ends came to 15 bases. This CDR3 spans 13 amino acids. CDR1 and CDR2 from the germline V gene are SGHDT and YYEEEE. Written as DNA, the CDR3 is TGTGCCAGCAGCCCAATTGGCGTCAGGGAAGCTTTCTTT. This gives the protein CASSPIGVREAFF. The whole variable domain, filled in from reference TRBV5-6 and TRBJ1-1, reads DAGVTQSPTHLIKTRGQQVTLRCSPKSGHDTVSWYQQALGQGPQFIFQYYEEEERQRGNFPDRFSGHQFPNYSSELNVNALLLGDSALYLCASSPIGVREAFFGQGTRLTVV.

This clonotype was observed a handful of times. The chain uses TRBV12-3 or TRBV12-4 and TRBJ1-1, with D perhaps matching TRBD1 (5 bases). Between the trimmed V and J ends, which lost 3 bases and 8 bases, there was a span of 13 bases. There are 13 residues in the CDR3. CDR3 residues: CASSFGGGEEAFF. CDR3 DNA: TGTGCCAGCAGTTTCGGGGGGGGTGAGGAAGCTTTCTTT.

The genes are TRBV20-1 and TRBJ1-1; D gene ambiguous. Trimming removed 0 bases at V and 0 bases at J, with 5 bases between. The germline CDR1 and CDR2 sequences are DFQATT and SNEGSKA (reference sequence). The CDR3 contains 13 residues. The CDR3 loop is CSARDILNTEAFF. In nucleotides, the CDR3 is TGCAGTGCTAGAGATATCCTGAACACTGAAGCTTTCTTT.

Many counts were recorded for this clonotype. The chain combines TRBV5-1 with TRBJ2-5; no definite D call. This CDR3 region has 14 residues. CDR1 and CDR2 (germline): SGHRS, YFSETQ. V lost 2 bases and J 2 bases, leaving 10 bases between the germline ends. Written as DNA, the CDR3 is TGCGCCAGCAGCTTAAGACCGTATCAAGAGACCCAGTACTTC. Its translation: CASSLRPYQETQYF.